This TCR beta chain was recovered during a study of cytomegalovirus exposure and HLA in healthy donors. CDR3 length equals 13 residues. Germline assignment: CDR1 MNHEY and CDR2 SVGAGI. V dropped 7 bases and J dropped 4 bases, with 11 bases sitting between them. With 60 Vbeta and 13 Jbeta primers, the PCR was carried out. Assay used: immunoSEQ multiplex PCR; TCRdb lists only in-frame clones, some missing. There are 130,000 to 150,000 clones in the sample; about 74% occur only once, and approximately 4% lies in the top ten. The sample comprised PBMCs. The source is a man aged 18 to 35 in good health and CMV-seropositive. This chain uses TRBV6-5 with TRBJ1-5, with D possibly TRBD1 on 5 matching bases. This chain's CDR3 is CASKEGQNQPQHF. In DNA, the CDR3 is TGTGCCAGCAAGGAGGGGCAGAATCAGCCCCAGCATTTT.